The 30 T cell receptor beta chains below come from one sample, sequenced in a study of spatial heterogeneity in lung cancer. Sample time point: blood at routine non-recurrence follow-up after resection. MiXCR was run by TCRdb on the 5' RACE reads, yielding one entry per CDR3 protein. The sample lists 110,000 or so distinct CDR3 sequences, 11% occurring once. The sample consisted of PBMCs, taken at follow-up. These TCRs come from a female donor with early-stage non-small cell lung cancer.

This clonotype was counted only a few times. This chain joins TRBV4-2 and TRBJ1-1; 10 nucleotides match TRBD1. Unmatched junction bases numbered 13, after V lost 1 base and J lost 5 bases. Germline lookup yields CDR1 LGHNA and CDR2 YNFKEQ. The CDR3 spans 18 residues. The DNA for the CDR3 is TGTGCCAGCAGCCAAGTTGGACCGGGACAGGGGAGAGGGACTGAAGCTTTCTTT. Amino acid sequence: CASSQVGPGQGRGTEAFF.

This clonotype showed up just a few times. The CDR3 protein is CSARNPPGTEAFF. The DNA for the CDR3 is TGCAGTGCTAGAAATCCGCCGGGCACTGAAGCTTTCTTT. The chain couples TRBV20-1 to TRBJ1-1; the D is unclear. This CDR3 comprises 13 residues. The V end was cut by 2 bases, the J end by 4 bases, with 11 bases between. The germline CDR1 and CDR2 sequences are DFQATT and SNEGSKA (reference sequence).

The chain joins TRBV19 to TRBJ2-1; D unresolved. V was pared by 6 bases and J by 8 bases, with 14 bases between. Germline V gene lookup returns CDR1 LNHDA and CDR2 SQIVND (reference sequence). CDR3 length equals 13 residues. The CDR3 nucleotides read TGTGCCAGTAGATCTACTCCGGGCTATGAGCAGTTCTTC. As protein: CASRSTPGYEQFF.

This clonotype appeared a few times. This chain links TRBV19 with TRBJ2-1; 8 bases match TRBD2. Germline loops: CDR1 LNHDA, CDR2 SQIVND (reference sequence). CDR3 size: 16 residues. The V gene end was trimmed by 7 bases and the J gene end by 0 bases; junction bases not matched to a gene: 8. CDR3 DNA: TGTGCCAGTACCCCCTTAGCGGGAAGCTCCTACAATGAGCAGTTCTTC. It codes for CASTPLAGSSYNEQFF.

CDR3 amino acids: CASITLNQPQHF. As DNA, the CDR3 is TGTGCCAGCATCACGCTCAATCAGCCCCAGCATTTT. The chain carries TRBV28 and TRBJ1-5; D remains ambiguous. Germline loops: CDR1 MDHEN, CDR2 SYDVKM. V lost 7 bases and J 3 bases, leaving 7 bases between the germline ends. The CDR3 consists of 12 residues.

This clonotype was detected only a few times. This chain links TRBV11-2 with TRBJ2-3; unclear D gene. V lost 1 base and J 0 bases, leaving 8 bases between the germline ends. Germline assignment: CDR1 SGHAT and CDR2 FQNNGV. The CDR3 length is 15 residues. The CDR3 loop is CASSLAAPSTDTQYF. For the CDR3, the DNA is TGTGCCAGCAGCTTAGCAGCGCCGAGCACAGATACGCAGTATTTT. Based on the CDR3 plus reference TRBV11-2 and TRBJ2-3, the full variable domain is EAGVAQSPRYKIIEKRQSVAFWCNPISGHATLYWYQQILGQGPKLLIQFQNNGVVDDSQLPKDRFSAERLKGVDSTLKIQPAKLEDSAVYLCASSLAAPSTDTQYFGPGTRLTVL.

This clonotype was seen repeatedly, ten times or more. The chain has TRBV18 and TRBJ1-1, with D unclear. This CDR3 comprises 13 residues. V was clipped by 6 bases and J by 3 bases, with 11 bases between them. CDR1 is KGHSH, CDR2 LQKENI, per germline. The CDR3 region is CASSSATDTEAFF. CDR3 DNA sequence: TGTGCCAGCTCCTCGGCCACGGACACTGAAGCTTTCTTT. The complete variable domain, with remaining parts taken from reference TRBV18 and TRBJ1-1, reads NAGVMQNPRHLVRRRGQEARLRCSPMKGHSHVYWYRQLPEEGLKFMVYLQKENIIDESGMPKERFSAEFPKEGPSILRIQQVVRGDSAAYFCASSSATDTEAFFGQGTRLTVV.

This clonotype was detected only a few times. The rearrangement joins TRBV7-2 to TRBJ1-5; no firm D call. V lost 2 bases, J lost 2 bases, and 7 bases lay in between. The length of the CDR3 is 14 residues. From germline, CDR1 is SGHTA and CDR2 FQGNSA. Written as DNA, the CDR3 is TGTGCCAGCAGCTTATCTTCAGGCAATCAGCCCCAGCATTTT. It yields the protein CASSLSSGNQPQHF. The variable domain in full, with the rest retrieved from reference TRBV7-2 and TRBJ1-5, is GAGVSQSPSNKVTEKGKDVELRCDPISGHTALYWYRQSLGQGLEFLIYFQGNSAPDKSGLPSDRFSAERTGGSVSTLTIQRTQQEDSAVYLCASSLSSGNQPQHFGDGTRLSIL.

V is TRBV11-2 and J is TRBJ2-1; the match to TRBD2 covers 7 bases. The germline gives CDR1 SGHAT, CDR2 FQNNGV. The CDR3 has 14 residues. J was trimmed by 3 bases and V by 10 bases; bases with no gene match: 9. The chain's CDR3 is CATKLWTSYNEQFF. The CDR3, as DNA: TGTGCCACCAAACTGTGGACTAGCTACAATGAGCAGTTCTTC.

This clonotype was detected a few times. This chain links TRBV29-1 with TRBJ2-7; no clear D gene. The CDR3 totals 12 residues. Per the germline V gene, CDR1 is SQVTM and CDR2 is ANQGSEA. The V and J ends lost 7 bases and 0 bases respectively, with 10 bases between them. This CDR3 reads CSARVSSYEQYF. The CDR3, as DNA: TGCAGCGCCCGTGTAAGCTCCTACGAGCAGTACTTC.

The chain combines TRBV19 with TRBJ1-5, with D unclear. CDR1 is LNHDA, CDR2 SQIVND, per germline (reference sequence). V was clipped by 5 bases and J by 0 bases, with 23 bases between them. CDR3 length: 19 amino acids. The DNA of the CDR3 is TGTGCCAGTAGTGTGGGCAGGCCTAATGGGTTATATAGCAATCAGCCCCAGCATTTT. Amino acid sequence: CASSVGRPNGLYSNQPQHF.

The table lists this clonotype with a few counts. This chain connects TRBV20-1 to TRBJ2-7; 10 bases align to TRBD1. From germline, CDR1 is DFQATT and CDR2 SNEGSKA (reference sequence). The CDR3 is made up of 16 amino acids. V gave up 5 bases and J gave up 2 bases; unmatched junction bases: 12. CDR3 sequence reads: CSAGDRGSWTAYEQYF. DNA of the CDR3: TGCAGTGCTGGGGACAGGGGATCGTGGACCGCCTACGAGCAGTACTTC.

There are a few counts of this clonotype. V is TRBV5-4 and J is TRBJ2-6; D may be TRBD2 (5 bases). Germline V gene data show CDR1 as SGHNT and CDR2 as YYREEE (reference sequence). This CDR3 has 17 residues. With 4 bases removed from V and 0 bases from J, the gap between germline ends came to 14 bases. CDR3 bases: TGTGCCAGCAGCATGAGGGTGTCACTCTCTGGGGCCAACGTCCTGACTTTC. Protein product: CASSMRVSLSGANVLTF.

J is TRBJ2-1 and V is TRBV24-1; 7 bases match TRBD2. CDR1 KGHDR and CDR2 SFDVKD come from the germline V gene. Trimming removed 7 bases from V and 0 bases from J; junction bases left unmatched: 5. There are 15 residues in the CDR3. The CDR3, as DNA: TGTGCCACCAGCCCTAGCGGCAGCTCCTACAATGAGCAGTTCTTC. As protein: CATSPSGSSYNEQFF.

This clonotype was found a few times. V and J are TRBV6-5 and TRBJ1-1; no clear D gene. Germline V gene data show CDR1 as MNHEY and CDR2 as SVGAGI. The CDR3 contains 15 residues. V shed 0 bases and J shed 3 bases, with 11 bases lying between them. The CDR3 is CASSYSTDGDTEAFF. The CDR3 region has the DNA TGTGCCAGCAGTTACTCGACGGACGGGGACACTGAAGCTTTCTTT.

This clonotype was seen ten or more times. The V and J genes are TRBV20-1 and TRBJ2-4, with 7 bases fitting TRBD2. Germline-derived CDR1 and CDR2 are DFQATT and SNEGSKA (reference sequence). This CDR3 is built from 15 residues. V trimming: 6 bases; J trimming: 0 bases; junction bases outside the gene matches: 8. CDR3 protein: CSASGSGLAKNIQYF. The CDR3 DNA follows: TGCAGTGCCTCCGGTAGCGGGCTAGCCAAAAACATTCAGTACTTC.

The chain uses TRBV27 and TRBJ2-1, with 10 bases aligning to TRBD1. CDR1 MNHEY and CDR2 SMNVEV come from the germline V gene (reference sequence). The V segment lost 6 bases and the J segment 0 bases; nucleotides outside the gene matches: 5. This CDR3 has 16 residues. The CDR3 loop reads CASRTGGLSSYNEQFF. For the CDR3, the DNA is TGTGCCAGCAGGACAGGGGGCCTCAGCTCCTACAATGAGCAGTTCTTC.

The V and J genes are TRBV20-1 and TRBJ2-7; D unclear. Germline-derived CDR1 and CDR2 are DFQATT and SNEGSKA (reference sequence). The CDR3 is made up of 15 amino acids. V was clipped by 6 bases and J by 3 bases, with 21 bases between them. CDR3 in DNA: TGCAGTGCCCGACCAACAGACTCGGTACACTACGAGCAGTACTTC. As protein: CSARPTDSVHYEQYF.

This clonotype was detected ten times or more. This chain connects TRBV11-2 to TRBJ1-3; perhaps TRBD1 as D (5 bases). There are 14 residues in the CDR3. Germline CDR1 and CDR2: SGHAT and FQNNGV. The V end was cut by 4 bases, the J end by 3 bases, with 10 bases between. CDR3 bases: TGTGCCAGCAGCTCCGTCAGGGATGGAAACACCATATATTTT. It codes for CASSSVRDGNTIYF. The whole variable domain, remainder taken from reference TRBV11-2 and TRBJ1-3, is EAGVAQSPRYKIIEKRQSVAFWCNPISGHATLYWYQQILGQGPKLLIQFQNNGVVDDSQLPKDRFSAERLKGVDSTLKIQPAKLEDSAVYLCASSSVRDGNTIYFGEGSWLTVV.

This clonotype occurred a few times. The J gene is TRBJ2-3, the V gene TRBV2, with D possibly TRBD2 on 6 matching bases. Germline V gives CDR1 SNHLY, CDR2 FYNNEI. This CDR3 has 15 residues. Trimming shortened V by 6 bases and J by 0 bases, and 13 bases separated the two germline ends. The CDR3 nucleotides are TGTGCCAGCAGACGAATTAGCGGAAGCACAGATACGCAGTATTTT. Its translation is CASRRISGSTDTQYF. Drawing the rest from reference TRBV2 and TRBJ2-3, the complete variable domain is EPEVTQTPSHQVTQMGQEVILRCVPISNHLYFYWYRQILGQKVEFLVSFYNNEISEKSEIFDDQFSVERPDGSNFTLKIRSTKLEDSAMYFCASRRISGSTDTQYFGPGTRLTVL.

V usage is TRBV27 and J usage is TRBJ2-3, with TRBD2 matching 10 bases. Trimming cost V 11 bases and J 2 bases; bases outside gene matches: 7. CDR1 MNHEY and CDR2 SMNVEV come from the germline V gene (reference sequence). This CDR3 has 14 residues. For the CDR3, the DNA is TGTGCCTGTACCAGCGGGAGGGCCACAGATACGCAGTATTTT. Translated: CACTSGRATDTQYF.

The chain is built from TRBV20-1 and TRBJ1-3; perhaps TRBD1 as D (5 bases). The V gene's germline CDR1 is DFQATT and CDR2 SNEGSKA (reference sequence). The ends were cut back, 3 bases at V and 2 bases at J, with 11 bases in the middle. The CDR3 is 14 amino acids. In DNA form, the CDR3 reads TGCAGTGCTAGGGCAGGGAGGGCTGGAAACACCATATATTTT. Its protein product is CSARAGRAGNTIYF.

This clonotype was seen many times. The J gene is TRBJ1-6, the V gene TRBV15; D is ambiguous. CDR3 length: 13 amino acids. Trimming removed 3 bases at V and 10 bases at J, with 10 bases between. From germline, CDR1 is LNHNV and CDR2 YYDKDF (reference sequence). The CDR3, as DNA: TGTGCCACCAGCAGGGGTAATCGGTCACCCCTCCACTTT. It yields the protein CATSRGNRSPLHF.

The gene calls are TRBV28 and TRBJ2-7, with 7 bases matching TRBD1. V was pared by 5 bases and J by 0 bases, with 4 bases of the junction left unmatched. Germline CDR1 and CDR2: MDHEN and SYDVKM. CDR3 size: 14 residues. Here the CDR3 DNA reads TGTGCCAGCAGTCCTGACAGGGCCTCCTACGAGCAGTACTTC. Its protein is CASSPDRASYEQYF. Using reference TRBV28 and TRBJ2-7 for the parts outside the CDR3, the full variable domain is DVKVTQSSRYLVKRTGEKVFLECVQDMDHENMFWYRQDPGLGLRLIYFSYDVKMKEKGDIPEGYSVSREKKERFSLILESASTNQTSMYLCASSPDRASYEQYFGPGTRLTVT.

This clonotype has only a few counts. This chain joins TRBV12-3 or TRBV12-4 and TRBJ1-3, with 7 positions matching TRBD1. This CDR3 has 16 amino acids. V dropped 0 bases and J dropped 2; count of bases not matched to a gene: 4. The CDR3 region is CASSLAPGTAGNTIYF. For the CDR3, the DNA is TGTGCCAGCAGTTTAGCGCCAGGGACAGCTGGAAACACCATATATTTT.

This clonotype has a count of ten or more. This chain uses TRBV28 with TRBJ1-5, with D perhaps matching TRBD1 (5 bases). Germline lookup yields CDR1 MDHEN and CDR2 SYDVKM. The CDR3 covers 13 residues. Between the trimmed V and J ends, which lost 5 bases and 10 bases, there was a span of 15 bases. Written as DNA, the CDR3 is TGTGCCAGCAGTCTCCCTTCAGGGCCTCCCCAGCATTTT. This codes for CASSLPSGPPQHF.

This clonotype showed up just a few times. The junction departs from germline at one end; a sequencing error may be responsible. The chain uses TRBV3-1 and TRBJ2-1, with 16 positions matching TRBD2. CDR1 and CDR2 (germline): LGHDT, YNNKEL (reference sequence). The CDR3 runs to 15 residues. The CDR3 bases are TGTGCCAGCAGCCAACCCGGGACTAGCGGGAGGGCCAGGCTCTTC. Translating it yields CASSQPGTSGRARLF.

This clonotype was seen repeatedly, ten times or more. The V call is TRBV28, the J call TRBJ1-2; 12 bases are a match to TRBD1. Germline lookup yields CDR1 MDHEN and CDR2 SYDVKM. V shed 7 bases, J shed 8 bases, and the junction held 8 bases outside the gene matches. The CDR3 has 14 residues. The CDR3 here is CASTPWGQGAGYTF. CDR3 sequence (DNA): TGTGCCAGCACCCCCTGGGGACAGGGGGCGGGCTACACCTTC.

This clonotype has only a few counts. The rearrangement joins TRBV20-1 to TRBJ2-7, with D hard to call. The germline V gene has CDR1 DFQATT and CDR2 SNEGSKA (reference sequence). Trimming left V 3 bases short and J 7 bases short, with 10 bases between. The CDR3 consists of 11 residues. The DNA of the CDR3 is TGCAGTGCTAGGGGTACGGGTGAGCAGTACTTC. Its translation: CSARGTGEQYF.

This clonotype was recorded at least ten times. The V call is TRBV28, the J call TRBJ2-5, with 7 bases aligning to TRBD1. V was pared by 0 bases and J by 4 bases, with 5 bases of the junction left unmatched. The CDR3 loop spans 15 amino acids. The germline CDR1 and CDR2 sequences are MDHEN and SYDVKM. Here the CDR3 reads CASSLWAGGAETQYF. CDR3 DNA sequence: TGTGCCAGCAGTTTATGGGCAGGGGGAGCAGAGACCCAGTACTTC.